This record covers a single T cell receptor beta chain. Its antigen is undetermined. The source of the sample is a study of cytotoxic CD8 clonotypes in ibrutinib-treated CLL. Background on the study: Under twelve relapsed/refractory, roughly 16 treatment-naive; around 18 IGHV unmutated. Response sampling occurred after a median approximately 12 months of treatment (range 6 to 36).

Measured with immunoSEQ multiplex PCR; TCRdb has only the in-frame clones, and not every one. Found here are over 70,000 clones, more than 75% of them singletons; the top ten hold roughly 5%. Germline loops: CDR1 MNHNY, CDR2 SVGAGI (reference sequence). The CDR3 spans 12 residues. Trimming stripped 7 bases from V and 2 bases from J, with 6 bases between. Regarding the study as a whole: Public clonotypes, rarely seen, contracted or held steady on treatment. Upon ibrutinib response clonality rose, and upon progression it fell back toward baseline.

The TCR sequence derives from a human donor with chronic lymphocytic leukemia. This chain joins TRBV6-6 and TRBJ1-5, with D perhaps TRBD1 (5 bases). The material was PBMCs, obtained after 12 months of ibrutinib treatment. The CDR3 is CASTRGNQPQHF. CDR3 in DNA: TGTGCCAGCACCAGGGGCAATCAGCCCCAGCATTTT.